What follows describes a single T cell receptor (beta chain). This sample stems from a study of OX40 agonist ivuxolimab in advanced cancers. On the study more broadly: Antecedent anti-PD-1, anti-PD-L1 or anti-CTLA-4 therapy was permissible, with roughly 40% having received some.

Only in-frame clones appear in the TCRdb table, and some are missing; sequencing was by immunoSEQ multiplex PCR. This table holds about 96,000 clones, roughly 88% found once. Trimming cost V 5 bases and J 5 bases, with 12 bases left between them. Germline V CDR1 and CDR2: MNHEY, SVGAGI. CDR3 length equals 13 residues. This sequence was found in an adult with an advanced solid tumor such as melanoma, head and neck, liver or kidney cancer. The gene calls are TRBV6-5 and TRBJ1-2; the D gene is possibly TRBD1 (5 bases). The specimen comprised CD4+ or CD8+ T cells sorted from blood, sampled in a trial of the OX40 agonist ivuxolimab. CDR3 nucleotide sequence: TGTGCCAGCAGTCGTGGACACAGTTATGGCTACACCTTC. Translation gives CASSRGHSYGYTF.